This T cell receptor (beta chain) was recovered during a study of blood T cell repertoires in COVID-19. Across the study: T cells, B-cell-depleted T cells, or PBMCs provided the cDNA or gDNA that served as material.

The J segment lost 6 bases and the V segment lost 2 bases, leaving 2 bases of the junction unmatched. The CDR3 loop spans 13 amino acids. CDR1 SSHAT and CDR2 FNYEAQ come from the germline V gene (reference sequence). Sequencing was performed with immunoSEQ multiplex PCR; in TCRdb, only in-frame clones are kept and a portion is missing. The sample has 80,000 or so clones; approximately 82% are singletons. This clonotype was obtained from a human donor in a cohort sampled during active COVID-19. The sequencing input was peripheral blood. The chain combines TRBV7-7 with TRBJ2-3, with 7 bases aligning to TRBD2. The DNA for the CDR3 is TGTGCCAGCAGCTTATGGGAGGGGGATACGCAGTATTTT. Translated, it gives CASSLWEGDTQYF.